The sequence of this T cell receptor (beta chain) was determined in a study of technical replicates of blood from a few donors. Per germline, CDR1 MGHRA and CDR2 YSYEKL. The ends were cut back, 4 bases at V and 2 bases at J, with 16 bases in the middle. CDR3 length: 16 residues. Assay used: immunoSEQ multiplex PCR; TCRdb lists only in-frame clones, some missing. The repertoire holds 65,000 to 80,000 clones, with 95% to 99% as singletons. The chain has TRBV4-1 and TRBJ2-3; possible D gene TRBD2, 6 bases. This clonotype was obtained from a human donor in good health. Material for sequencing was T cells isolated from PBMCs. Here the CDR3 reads CASSLRGSGFTDTQYF. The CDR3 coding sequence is TGCGCCAGCAGCCTCCGGGGTAGCGGTTTCACAGATACGCAGTATTTT.